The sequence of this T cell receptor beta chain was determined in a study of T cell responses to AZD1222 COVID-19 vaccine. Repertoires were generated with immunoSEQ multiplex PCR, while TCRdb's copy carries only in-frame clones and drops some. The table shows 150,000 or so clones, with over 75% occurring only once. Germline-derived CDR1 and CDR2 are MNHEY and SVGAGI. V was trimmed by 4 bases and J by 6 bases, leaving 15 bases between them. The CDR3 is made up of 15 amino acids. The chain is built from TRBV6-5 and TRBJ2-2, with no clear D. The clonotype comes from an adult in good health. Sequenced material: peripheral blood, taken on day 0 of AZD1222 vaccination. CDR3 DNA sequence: TGTGCCAGCAGTTCCCCCTACCGGGCCGCCGGGGAGCTGTTTTTT. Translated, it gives CASSSPYRAAGELFF.